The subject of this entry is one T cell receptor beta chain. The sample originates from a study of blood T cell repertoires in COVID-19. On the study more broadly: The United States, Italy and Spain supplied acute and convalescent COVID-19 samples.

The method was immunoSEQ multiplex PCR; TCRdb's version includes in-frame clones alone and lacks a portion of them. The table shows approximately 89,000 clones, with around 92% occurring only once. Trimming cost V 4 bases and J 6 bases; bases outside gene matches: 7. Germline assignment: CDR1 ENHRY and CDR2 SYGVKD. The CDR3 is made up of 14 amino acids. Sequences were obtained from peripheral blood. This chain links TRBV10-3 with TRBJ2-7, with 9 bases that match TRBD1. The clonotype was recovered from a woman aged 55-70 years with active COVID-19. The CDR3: CAISVGQGWVEQYF. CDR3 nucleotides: TGTGCCATCAGTGTGGGACAGGGTTGGGTCGAGCAGTACTTC.